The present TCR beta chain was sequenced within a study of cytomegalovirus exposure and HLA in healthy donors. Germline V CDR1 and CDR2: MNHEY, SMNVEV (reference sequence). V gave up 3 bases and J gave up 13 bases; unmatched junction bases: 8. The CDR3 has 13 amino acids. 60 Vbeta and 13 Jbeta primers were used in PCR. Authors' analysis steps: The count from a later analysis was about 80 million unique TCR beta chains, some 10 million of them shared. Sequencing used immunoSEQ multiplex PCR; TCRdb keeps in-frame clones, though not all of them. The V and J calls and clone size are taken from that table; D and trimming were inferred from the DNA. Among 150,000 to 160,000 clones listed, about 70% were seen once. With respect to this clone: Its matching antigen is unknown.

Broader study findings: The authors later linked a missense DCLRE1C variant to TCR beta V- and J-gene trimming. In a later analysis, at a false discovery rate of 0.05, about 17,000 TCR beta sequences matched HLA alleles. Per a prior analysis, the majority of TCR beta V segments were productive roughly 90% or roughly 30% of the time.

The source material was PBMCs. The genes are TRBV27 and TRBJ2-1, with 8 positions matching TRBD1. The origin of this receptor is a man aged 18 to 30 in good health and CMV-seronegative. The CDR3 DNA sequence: TGTGCCAGCAGTTTCCAGGGGGCGTTAGGCCAGTTCTTC. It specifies CASSFQGALGQFF.